The clone carrying this T cell receptor (beta chain) was counted once. The antigen is unknown. Other nucleotide sequences from this sample produce the same CDR3. These data come from a study of cytomegalovirus exposure and HLA in healthy donors. Study information: Across 350 to 400 genotyped donors, around 80% landed in the Caucasian-associated ancestry cluster. Points from the study as a whole: With high specificity and sensitivity, the classifier reportedly diagnosed cytomegalovirus status. A prior analysis recorded that most TCR beta V segments were productive about 90% or about 30% of the time.

J was trimmed by 6 bases and V by 3 bases; bases with no gene match: 12. The CDR3 extends over 17 amino acids. Germline CDR1 SGHDT, CDR2 YYEEEE. In the PCR, 60 Vbeta and 13 Jbeta primers were used. Sequencing was performed with immunoSEQ multiplex PCR; in TCRdb, only in-frame clones are kept and a portion is missing. The sample records roughly 140,000 clones, around three quarters being singletons. The V call is TRBV5-6, the J call TRBJ2-2, with 9 bases matching TRBD1. The clonotype comes from a man in his forties in good health and CMV-seropositive. The sample was PBMCs. CDR3 DNA: TGTGCCAGCAGCTCAGCCGGGACAGGGTCACTCGCCGGGGAGCTGTTTTTT. Protein sequence: CASSSAGTGSLAGELFF.